A selection of T cell receptor beta chains follows, all from one sample in a study of blood T cell repertoires in COVID-19. The protocol was immunoSEQ multiplex PCR, while the TCRdb copy is restricted to in-frame clones and leaves out a portion. The sample contains a few hundred thousand clones, roughly 89% of which appear only once. Sample: peripheral blood. These receptors were taken from a man between 25 and 39 years old with acute or convalescent COVID-19. Each CDR3 is given without its conserved first and last residue. Not every row has a clone size; where given, it reads once, few, many or a size class.

abundance | len | v_gene | CDR3aa
many | 13 | TRBV5-8 | ASSKHRPNSYEQY
- | 16 | TRBV18 | ASSPQGLAGLDTGELF
once | 12 | TRBV7-2 | ASSFYDPNYGYT
- | 11 | TRBV28 | ASSYGQTRSYT
- | 11 | TRBV2 | ASSMGQGATQY
- | 13 | TRBV14 | ASSSQRAPYNEQF
- | 12 | TRBV24-1 | ATSDSRVAQPQH
- | 11 | TRBV7-8 | ASSLLSNTEAF
- | 12 | TRBV27 | ASSLAGSNQPQH
- | 12 | TRBV30 | AWDQGLVNTEAF
- | 13 | TRBV19 | ASSIGTGPVYEQY
- | 11 | TRBV14 | ASSRDRATEAF
- | 16 | TRBV7-7 | ASSLRTSGRAIAGELF
once | 15 | TRBV19 | ASSIDSTGAPYNEQF
- | 14 | TRBV3-1/TRBV3-2 | ASSPPWGGATDTQY
- | 13 | TRBV25-1 | ASSEFIRSNEKLF
- | 11 | TRBV11-2 | ASSFASGYEQY
- | 19 | TRBV3-1/TRBV3-2 | ASSQGSGRGLRFLEDQPQH
- | 13 | TRBV7-2 | ASSLQTRGGETQY
- | 14 | TRBV18 | ASSPPGQGRNQPQH
- | 10 | TRBV5-1 | ASSLTQNEQF
once | 14 | TRBV3-1/TRBV3-2 | ASSHNRGRLRTEAF
- | 14 | TRBV5-1 | ASSTGQWVEDYGYT
- | 13 | TRBV27 | ASSPPGTGRTEAF
- | 13 | TRBV27 | ASSFSREGGYGYT
- | 11 | TRBV6-5 | ASSYVGQDHEF
- | 15 | TRBV28 | ASSSTSGSLWDNEQF
many | 12 | TRBV5-1 | ASSGGAGNEKLF
- | 14 | TRBV5-4 | ASGKTGGNGANVLT
- | 6 | TRBV6-6 | ASEGYT
- | 12 | TRBV9 | ASSAGQDNSPLH
- | 13 | TRBV4-1 | ASSQGQQVNQPQH
- | 12 | TRBV3-1/TRBV3-2 | ASSYGHLNQPQH
- | 12 | TRBV3-1/TRBV3-2 | ASSQGRGPYGYT
- | 13 | TRBV5-5 | ASNQGLKGTGELF
- | 12 | TRBV11-3 | ASSFRGESGELF
- | 11 | TRBV9 | ASSAWEIYGYT
- | 13 | TRBV27 | ASSSPAGGRYEQY
- | 10 | TRBV28 | ASRQPRGAQH
- | 10 | TRBV9 | ASSVVAGGYT
few | 12 | TRBV28 | ASRAGGLNTEAF
- | 11 | TRBV6-6 | ASSWGFSYEQY
once | 13 | TRBV11-2 | ASSLPGQGVYEQY
- | 13 | TRBV3-1/TRBV3-2 | ASSRRDASENIQY
- | 15 | TRBV19 | ASSKLGTGGARNGYT
- | 14 | TRBV5-4 | ASSLGGLAGGGEQY
- | 10 | TRBV28 | ASRGQLYGYT
- | 13 | TRBV6-5 | ASRPHGGGLDEQY
- | 16 | TRBV27 | ASSSRLKLSQDNYGYT
- | 12 | TRBV10-3 | AISPSGNTGELF
once | 12 | TRBV6-1 | ASSEAGGVQPQH
- | 11 | TRBV7-2 | ASRQVGHEKLF
- | 13 | TRBV28 | ASSTPAGGTDTQY